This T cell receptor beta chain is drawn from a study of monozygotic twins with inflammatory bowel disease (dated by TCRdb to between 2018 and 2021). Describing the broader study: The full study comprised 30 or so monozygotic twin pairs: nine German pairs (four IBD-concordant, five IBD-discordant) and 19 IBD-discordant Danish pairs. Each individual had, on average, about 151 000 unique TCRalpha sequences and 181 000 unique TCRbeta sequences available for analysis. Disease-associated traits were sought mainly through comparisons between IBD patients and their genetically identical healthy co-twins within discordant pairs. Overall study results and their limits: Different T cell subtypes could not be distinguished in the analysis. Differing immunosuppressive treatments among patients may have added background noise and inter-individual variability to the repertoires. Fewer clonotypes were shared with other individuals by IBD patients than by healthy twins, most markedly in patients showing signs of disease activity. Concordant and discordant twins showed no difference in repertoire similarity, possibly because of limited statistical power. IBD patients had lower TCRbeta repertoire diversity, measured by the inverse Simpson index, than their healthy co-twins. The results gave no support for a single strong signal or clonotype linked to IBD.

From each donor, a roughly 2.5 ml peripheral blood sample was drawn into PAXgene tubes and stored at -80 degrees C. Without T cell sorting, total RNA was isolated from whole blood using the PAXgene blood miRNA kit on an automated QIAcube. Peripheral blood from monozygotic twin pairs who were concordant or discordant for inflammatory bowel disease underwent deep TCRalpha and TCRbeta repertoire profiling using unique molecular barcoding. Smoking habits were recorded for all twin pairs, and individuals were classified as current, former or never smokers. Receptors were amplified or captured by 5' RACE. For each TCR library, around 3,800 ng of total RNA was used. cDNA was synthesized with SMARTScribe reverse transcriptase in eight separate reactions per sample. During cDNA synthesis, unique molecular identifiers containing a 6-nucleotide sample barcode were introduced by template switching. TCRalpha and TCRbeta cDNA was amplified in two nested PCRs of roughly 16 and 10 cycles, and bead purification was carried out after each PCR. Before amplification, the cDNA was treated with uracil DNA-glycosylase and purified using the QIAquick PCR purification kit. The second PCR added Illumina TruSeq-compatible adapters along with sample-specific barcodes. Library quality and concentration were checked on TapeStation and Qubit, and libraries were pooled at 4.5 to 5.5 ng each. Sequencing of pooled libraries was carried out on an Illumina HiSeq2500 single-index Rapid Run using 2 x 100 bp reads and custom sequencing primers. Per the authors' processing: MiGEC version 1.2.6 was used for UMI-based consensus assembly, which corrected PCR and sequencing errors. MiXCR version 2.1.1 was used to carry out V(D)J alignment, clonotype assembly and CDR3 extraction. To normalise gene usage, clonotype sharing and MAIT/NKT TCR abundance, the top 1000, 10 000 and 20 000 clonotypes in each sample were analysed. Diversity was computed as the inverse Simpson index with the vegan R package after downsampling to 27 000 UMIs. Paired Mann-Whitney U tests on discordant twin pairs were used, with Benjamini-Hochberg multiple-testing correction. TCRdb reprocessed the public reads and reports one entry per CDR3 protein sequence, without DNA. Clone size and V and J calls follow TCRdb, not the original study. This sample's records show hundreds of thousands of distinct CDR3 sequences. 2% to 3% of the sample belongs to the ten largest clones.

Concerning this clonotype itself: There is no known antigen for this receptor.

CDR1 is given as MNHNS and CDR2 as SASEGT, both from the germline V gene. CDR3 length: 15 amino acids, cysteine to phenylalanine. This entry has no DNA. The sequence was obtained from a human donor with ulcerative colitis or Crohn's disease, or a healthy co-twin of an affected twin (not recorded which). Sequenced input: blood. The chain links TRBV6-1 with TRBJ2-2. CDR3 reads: CASSELSVGTGELFF.